This T cell receptor (beta chain) was retrieved from a study of cytomegalovirus exposure and HLA in healthy donors. PCR used 60 Vbeta primers and 13 Jbeta primers. Libraries were prepared by immunoSEQ multiplex PCR; TCRdb keeps only in-frame clonotypes and omits some of them. Seen here are about 200,000 clones, over 75% observed once, and the top ten hold just under 3%. This clonotype was sampled from a woman aged 30 to 39 in good health and CMV-seronegative. Source material: PBMCs.

The CDR3 DNA sequence: TGCGCCAGCAGCCAAGTTGTGGGAGAAGCTAACTATGGCTACACCTTC. Translating it yields CASSQVVGEANYGYTF. The V gene is TRBV4-1, the J gene TRBJ1-2; no reliable D call. Trimming pared 1 base from V and 0 bases from J, leaving 12 bases between. CDR3 length equals 16 residues. Germline V gives CDR1 MGHRA, CDR2 YSYEKL.